This T cell receptor beta chain was documented in a study of T cell responses to AZD1222 COVID-19 vaccine. Findings and limits, study-wide: Repertoires were obtained solely post-peak T cell response.

Turning to this clone: Its antigen is unknown.

Some clones are missing from TCRdb's copy, which holds only in-frame ones; the method was immunoSEQ multiplex PCR. The data contain some 69,000 clones, 65% to 90% of them singletons. V was pared by 10 bases and J by 7 bases, with 14 bases of the junction left unmatched. The germline gives CDR1 ENHRY, CDR2 SYGVKD. The CDR3 has 14 amino acids. This sequence originates from an adult in good health. The chain employs TRBV10-3 and TRBJ1-2; 8 bases fit TRBD1. This specimen was peripheral blood, taken on day 0 of AZD1222 vaccination. CDR3 residues: CATLDRTGLSGYTF. The DNA of the CDR3 is TGTGCCACCCTTGATCGGACAGGGCTTTCTGGCTACACCTTC.